The source of this T cell receptor (beta chain) is a study of blood T cell repertoires in COVID-19. Participants were aged 18 to 89 years, lived in about two dozen US areas, and enrolled virtually. Assay used: immunoSEQ multiplex PCR; TCRdb lists only in-frame clones, some missing. This table has about 350,000 clones, less than 90% appearing once. The CDR3 runs 13 residues. The germline gives CDR1 SEHNR, CDR2 FQNEAQ (reference sequence). V was shortened by 2 bases and J by 4 bases, with 6 bases between the two germline ends. Material for sequencing was PBMCs or T cells enriched from blood (not recorded which). The sequence derives from a woman younger than 45 who had recovered from COVID-19. The rearrangement joins TRBV7-9 to TRBJ1-5; D gene uncertain. For the CDR3, the DNA is TGTGCCAGCAGCTTATGGGCAAATCAGCCCCAGCATTTT. The encoded protein is CASSLWANQPQHF.